This T cell receptor beta chain was captured by sequencing in a study of T cell changes during pregnancy in multiple sclerosis. The CDR3 contains 11 residues. Looked up from germline, CDR1 is SEHNR and CDR2 is FQNEAQ (reference sequence). V lost 5 bases and J 4 bases, leaving 4 bases between the germline ends. Profiling relied on immunoSEQ multiplex PCR, and the TCRdb table lists in-frame clones only, not all of them. This table holds approximately 98,000 clones, about 90% found once. This receptor was obtained from a female donor in good health, enrolled as a control in a pregnancy study. The V and J genes are TRBV7-9 and TRBJ2-3, with D unclear. The material was peripheral blood, obtained after pregnancy. Written as DNA, the CDR3 is TGTGCCAGCAGCCTGTCAGATACGCAGTATTTT. Translating it yields CASSLSDTQYF. Looking up the rest from reference TRBV7-9 and TRBJ2-3 gives the full variable domain: DTGVSQNPRHKITKRGQNVTFRCDPISEHNRLYWYRQTLGQGPEFLTYFQNEAQLEKSRLLSDRFSAERPKGSFSTLEIQRTEQGDSAMYLCASSLSDTQYFGPGTRLTVL.